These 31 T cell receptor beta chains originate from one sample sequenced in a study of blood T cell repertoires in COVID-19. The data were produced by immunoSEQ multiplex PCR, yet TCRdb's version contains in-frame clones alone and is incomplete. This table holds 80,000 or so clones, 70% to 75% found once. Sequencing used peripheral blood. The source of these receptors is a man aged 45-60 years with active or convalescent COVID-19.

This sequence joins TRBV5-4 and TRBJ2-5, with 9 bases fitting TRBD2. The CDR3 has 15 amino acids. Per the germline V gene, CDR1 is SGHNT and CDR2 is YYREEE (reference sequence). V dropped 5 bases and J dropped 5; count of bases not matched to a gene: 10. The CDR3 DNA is TGTGCCAGCAGAACAGGACTAGCGCTGTGGGAGACCCAGTACTTC. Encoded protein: CASRTGLALWETQYF. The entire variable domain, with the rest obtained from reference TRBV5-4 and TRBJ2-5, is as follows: ETGVTQSPTHLIKTRGQQVTLRCSSQSGHNTVSWYQQALGQGPQFIFQYYREEENGRGNFPPRFSGLQFPNYSSELNVNALELDDSALYLCASRTGLALWETQYFGPGTRLLVL.

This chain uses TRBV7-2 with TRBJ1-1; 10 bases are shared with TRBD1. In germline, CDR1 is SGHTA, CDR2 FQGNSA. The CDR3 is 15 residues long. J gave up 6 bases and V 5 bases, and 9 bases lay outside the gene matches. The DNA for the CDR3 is TGTGCCAGCAGCCCACACCGGGACAGGGGCTCTGAAGCTTTCTTT. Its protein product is CASSPHRDRGSEAFF.

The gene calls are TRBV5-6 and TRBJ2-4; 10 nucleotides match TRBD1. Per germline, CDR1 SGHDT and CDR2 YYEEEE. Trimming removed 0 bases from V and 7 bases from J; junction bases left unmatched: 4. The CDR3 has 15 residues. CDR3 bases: TGTGCCAGCAGCTTGGGAGGACAGGGGGGGAACATTCAGTACTTC. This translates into CASSLGGQGGNIQYF.

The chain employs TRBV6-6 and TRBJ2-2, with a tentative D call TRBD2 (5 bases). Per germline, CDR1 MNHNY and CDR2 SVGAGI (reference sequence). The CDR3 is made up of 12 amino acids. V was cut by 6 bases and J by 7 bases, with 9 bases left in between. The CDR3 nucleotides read TGTGCCAGCAGCCGGGGTGACGGGGAGCTGTTTTTT. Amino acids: CASSRGDGELFF.

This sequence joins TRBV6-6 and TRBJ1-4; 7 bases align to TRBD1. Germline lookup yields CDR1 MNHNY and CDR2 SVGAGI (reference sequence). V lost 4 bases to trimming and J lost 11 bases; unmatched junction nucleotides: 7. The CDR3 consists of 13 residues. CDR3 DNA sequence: TGTGCCAGCAGTTCCGCCAGGGGACAGAAACTGTTTTTT. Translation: CASSSARGQKLFF.

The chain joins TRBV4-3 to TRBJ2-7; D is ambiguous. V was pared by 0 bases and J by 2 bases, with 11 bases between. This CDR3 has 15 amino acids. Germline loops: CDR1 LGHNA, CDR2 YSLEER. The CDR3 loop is CASSQDRAGPYEQYF. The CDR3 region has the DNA TGCGCCAGCAGCCAAGATCGTGCAGGCCCCTACGAGCAGTACTTC.

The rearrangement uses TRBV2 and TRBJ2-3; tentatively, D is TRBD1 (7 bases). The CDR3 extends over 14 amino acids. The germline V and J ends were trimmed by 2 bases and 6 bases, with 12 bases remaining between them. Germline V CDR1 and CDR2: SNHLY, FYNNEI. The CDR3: CASSEQGGRDTQYF. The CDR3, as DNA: TGTGCCAGCAGTGAACAGGGGGGTCGGGATACGCAGTATTTT.

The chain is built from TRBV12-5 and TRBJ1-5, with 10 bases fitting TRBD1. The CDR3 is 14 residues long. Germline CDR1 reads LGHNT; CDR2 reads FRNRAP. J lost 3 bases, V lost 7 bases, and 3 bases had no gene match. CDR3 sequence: CASVDRGPNQPQHF. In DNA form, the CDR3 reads TGTGCTAGTGTCGACAGGGGGCCCAATCAGCCCCAGCATTTT.

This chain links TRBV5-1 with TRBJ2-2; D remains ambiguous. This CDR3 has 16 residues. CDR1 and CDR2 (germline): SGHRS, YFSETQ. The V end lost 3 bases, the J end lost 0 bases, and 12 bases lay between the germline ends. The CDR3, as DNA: TGCGCCAGCAGCTGGAACCGACTTGCGAACACCGGGGAGCTGTTTTTT. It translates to CASSWNRLANTGELFF.

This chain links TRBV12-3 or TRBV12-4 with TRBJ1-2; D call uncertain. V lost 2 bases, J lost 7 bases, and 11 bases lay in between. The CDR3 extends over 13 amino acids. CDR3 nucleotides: TGTGCCAGCAGTTTACCCCGGTCGTCTGGCTACACCTTC. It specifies CASSLPRSSGYTF.

The chain's CDR3 is CASSRAPPGHSTGELFF. Written as DNA, the CDR3 is TGCGCCAGCAGTCGCGCCCCTCCGGGACATAGCACCGGGGAGCTGTTTTTT. J is TRBJ2-2 and V is TRBV23-1; D may be TRBD1 (6 bases). TRBV23-1 has ORF status, its function being uncertain. V gave up 4 bases and J gave up 4 bases, with 19 bases separating them. The CDR3 is made up of 17 amino acids.

The CDR3 DNA is TGTGCCAGCAGATATGTAAGCAATCAGCCCCAGCATTTT. This encodes CASRYVSNQPQHF. This chain connects TRBV2 to TRBJ1-5, with no clear D. Germline-derived CDR1 and CDR2 are SNHLY and FYNNEI. With 6 bases removed from V and 1 base from J, the gap between germline ends came to 7 bases. CDR3 length: 13 residues.

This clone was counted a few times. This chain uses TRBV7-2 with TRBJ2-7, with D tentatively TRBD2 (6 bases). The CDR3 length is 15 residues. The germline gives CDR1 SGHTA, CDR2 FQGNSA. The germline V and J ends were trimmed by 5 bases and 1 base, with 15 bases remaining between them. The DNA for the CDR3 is TGTGCCAGCAGCCCGACTAGTACTCAGTCCTACGAGCAGTACTTC. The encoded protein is CASSPTSTQSYEQYF.

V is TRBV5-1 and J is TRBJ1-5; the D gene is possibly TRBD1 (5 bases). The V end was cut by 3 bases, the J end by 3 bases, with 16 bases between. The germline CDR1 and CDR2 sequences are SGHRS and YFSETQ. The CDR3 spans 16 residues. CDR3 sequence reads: CASSSPQQVPNQPQHF. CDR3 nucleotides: TGCGCCAGCAGCTCGCCGCAACAGGTACCCAATCAGCCCCAGCATTTT.

This chain's CDR3 is CASSADRRSGNTIYF. The CDR3, as DNA: TGTGCCAGCAGTGCTGACAGACGCTCTGGAAACACCATATATTTT. V is TRBV2 and J is TRBJ1-3, with D possibly matching TRBD1 (5 bases). Germline V gene data show CDR1 as SNHLY and CDR2 as FYNNEI. The CDR3 totals 15 residues. The V end was cut by 4 bases, the J end by 0 bases, with 10 bases between.

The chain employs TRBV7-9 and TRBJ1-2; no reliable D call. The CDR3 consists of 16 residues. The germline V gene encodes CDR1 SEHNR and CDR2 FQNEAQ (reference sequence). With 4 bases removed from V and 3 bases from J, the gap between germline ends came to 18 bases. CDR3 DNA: TGTGCCAGCAGCTCTCCTTTCCTTACCCAGTACTATGGCTACACCTTC. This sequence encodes CASSSPFLTQYYGYTF.

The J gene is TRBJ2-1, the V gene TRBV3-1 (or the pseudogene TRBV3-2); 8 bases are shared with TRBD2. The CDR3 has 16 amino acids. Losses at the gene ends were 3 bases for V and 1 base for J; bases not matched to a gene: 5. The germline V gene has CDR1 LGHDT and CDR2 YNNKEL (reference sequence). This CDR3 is CASSHRGGGSYNEQFF. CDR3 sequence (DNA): TGTGCCAGCAGCCACCGGGGGGGCGGGTCCTACAATGAGCAGTTCTTC.

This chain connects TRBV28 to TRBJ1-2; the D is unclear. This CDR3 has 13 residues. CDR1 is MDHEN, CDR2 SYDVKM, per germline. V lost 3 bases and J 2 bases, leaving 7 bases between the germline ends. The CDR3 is CASSLTQNYGYTF. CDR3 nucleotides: TGTGCCAGCAGTTTGACACAGAACTATGGCTACACCTTC.

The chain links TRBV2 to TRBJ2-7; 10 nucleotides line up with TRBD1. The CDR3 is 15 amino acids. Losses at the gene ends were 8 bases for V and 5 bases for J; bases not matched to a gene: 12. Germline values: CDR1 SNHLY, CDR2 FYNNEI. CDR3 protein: CASLLKRQGANEQYF. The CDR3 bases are TGTGCCAGCCTACTAAAACGACAGGGGGCTAACGAGCAGTACTTC.

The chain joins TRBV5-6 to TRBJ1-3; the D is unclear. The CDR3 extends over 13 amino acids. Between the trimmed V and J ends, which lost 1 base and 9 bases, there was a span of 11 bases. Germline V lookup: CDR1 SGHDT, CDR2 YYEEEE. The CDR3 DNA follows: TGTGCCAGCAGCTTGCCTCCGGGGATCACCATATATTTT. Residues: CASSLPPGITIYF.

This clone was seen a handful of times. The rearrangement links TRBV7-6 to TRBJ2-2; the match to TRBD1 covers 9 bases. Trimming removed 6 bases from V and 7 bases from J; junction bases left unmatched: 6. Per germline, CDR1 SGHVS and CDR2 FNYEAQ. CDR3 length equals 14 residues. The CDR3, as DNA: TGTGCCAGCAGGCCGGGACAGGGAGACGGGGAGCTGTTTTTT. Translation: CASRPGQGDGELFF. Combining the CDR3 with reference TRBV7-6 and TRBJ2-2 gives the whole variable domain GAGVSQSPRYKVTKRGQDVALRCDPISGHVSLYWYRQALGQGPEFLTYFNYEAQQDKSGLPNDRFSAERPEGSISTLTIQRTEQRDSAMYRCASRPGQGDGELFFGEGSRLTVL.

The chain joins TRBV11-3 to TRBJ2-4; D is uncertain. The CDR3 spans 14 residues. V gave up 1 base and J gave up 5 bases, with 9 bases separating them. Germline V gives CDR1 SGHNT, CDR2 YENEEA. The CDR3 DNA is TGTGCCAGCAGCTTAGGTGGCGGAGAAAACATTCAGTACTTC. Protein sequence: CASSLGGGENIQYF.

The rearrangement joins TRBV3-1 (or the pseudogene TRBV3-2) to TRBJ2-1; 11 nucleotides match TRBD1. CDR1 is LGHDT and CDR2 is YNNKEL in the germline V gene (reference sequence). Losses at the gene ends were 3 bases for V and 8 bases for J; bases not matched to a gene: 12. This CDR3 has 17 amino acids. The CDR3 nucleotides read TGTGCCAGCAGCCAGAACTGGTGGGACAGGGGGTCGGATGAGCAGTTCTTC. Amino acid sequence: CASSQNWWDRGSDEQFF.

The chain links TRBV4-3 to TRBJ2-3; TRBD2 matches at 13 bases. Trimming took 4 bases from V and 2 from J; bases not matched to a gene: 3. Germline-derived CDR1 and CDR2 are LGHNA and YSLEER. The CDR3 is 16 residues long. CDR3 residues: CASSPGTSGTTDTQYF. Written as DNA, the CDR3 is TGCGCCAGCAGCCCGGGGACTAGCGGGACCACAGATACGCAGTATTTT.

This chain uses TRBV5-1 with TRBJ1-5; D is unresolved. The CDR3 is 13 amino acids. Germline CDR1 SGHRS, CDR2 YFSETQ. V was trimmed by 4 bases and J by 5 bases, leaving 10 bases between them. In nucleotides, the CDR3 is TGCGCCAGCAGCCCCACCGGGGATCAGCCCCAGCATTTT. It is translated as CASSPTGDQPQHF.

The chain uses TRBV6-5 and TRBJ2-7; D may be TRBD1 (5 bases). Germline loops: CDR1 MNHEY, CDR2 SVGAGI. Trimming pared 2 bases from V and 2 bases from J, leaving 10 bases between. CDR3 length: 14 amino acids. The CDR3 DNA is TGTGCCAGCAGTTACAATCTGGGGCCCTACGAGCAGTACTTC. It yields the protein CASSYNLGPYEQYF.

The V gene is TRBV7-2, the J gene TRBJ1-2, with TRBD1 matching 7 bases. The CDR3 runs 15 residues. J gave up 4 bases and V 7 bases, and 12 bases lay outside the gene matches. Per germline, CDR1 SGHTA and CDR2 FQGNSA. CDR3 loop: CASNWGQGVRYGYTF. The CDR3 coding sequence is TGTGCCAGCAACTGGGGCCAGGGGGTTCGCTATGGCTACACCTTC.

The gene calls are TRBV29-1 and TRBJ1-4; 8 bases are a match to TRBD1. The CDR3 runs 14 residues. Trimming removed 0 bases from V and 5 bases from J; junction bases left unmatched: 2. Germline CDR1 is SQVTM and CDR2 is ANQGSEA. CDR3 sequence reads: CSVEDGTGNEKLFF. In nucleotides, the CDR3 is TGCAGCGTTGAAGATGGGACAGGCAATGAAAAACTGTTTTTT.

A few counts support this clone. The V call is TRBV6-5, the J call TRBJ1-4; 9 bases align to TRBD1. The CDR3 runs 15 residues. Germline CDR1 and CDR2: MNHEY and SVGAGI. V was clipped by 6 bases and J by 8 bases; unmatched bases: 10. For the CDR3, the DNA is TGTGCCAGCAGGGTTGGACAGGACAGGGGAGAAAAACTGTTTTTT. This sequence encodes CASRVGQDRGEKLFF.

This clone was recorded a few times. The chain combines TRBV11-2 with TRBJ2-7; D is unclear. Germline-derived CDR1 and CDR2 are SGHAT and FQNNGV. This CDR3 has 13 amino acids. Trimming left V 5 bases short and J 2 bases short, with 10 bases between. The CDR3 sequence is CASSPRPTYEQYF. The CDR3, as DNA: TGTGCCAGCAGCCCCCGCCCTACCTACGAGCAGTACTTC.

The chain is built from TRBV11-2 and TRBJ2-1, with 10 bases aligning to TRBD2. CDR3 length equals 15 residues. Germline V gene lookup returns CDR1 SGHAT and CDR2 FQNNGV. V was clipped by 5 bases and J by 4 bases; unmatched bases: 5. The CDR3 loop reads CASSNQRGGYNEQFF. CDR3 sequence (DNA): TGTGCCAGCAGCAACCAGCGGGGGGGGTACAATGAGCAGTTCTTC.